This T cell receptor beta chain comes out of a study of T cell responses to AZD1222 COVID-19 vaccine. This clone was seen a few times. This CDR3 contains 15 residues. Per germline, CDR1 MNHEY and CDR2 SVGAGI. V shed 7 bases and J shed 0 bases, with 15 bases lying between them. Assay: immunoSEQ multiplex PCR; the TCRdb copy retains only in-frame clones and omits some. The sample lists 90,000 to 130,000 clones, around nine tenths occurring once. The chain combines TRBV6-5 with TRBJ1-2, with TRBD1 as a possible D gene (5 bases). The material sequenced was peripheral blood, taken 28 days after the second AZD1222 dose. The receptor's source is an adult who received the AZD1222 COVID-19 vaccine. CDR3 in DNA: TGTGCCAGCAAATTCGGACCGACAGCTAACTATGGCTACACCTTC. Protein product: CASKFGPTANYGYTF.